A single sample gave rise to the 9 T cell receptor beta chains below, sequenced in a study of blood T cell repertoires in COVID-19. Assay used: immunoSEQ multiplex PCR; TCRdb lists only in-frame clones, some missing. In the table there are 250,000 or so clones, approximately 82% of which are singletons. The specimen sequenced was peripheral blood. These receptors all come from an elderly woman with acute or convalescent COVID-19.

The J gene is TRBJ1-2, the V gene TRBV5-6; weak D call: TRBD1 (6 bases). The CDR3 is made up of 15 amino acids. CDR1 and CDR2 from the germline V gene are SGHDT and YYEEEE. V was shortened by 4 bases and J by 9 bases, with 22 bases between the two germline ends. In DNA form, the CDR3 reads TGTGCCAGCAGCCTGGACAGCTCCTATTCGCCTCGCTACACCTTC. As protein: CASSLDSSYSPRYTF.

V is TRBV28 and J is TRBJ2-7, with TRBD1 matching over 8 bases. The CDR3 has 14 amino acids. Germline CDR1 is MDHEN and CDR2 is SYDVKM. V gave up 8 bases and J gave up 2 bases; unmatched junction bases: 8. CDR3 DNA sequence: TGTGCCAGCCAGGGGGCAGGGAAAACCTACGAGCAGTACTTC. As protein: CASQGAGKTYEQYF.

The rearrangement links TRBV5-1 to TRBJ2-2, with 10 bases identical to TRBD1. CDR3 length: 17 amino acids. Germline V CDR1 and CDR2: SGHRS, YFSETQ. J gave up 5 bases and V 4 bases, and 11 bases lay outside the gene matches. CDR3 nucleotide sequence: TGCGCCAGCAGCGGGATGGTGGGACAGGGGTCGACCGGGGAGCTGTTTTTT. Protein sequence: CASSGMVGQGSTGELFF.

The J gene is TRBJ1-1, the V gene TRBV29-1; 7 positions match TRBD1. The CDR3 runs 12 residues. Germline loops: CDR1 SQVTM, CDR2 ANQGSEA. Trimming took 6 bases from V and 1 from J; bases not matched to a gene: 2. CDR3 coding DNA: TGCAGCGTGACAGGGTCGAACACTGAAGCTTTCTTT. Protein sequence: CSVTGSNTEAFF.

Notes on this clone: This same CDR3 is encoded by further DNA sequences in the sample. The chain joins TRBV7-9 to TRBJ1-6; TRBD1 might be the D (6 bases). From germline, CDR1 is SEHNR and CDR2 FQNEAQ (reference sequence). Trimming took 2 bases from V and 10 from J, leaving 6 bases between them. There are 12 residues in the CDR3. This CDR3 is CASSLRGSPLHF. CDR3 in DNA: TGTGCCAGCAGCTTAAGGGGGTCACCCCTCCACTTT.

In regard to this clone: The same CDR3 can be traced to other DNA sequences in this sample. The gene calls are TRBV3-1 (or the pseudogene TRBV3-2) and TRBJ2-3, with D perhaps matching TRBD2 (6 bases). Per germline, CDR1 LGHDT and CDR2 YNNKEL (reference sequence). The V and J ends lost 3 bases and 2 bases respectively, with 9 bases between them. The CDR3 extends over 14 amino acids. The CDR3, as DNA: TGTGCCAGCAGCCAGCGGGGCTCCACAGATACGCAGTATTTT. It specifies CASSQRGSTDTQYF.

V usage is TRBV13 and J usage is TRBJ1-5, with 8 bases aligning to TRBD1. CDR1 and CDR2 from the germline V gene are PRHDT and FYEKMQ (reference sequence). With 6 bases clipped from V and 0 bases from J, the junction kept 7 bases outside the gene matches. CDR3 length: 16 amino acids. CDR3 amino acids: CASSKSRGLSNQPQHF. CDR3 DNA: TGTGCCAGCAGTAAGTCCAGGGGGCTTAGCAATCAGCCCCAGCATTTT.

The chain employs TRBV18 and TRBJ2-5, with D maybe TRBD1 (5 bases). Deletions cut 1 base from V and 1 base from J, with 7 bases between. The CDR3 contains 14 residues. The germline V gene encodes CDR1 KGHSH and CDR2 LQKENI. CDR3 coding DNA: TGTGCCAGCTCACCACTTCAGGGCCAAGAGACCCAGTACTTC. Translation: CASSPLQGQETQYF. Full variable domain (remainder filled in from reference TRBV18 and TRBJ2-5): NAGVMQNPRHLVRRRGQEARLRCSPMKGHSHVYWYRQLPEEGLKFMVYLQKENIIDESGMPKERFSAEFPKEGPSILRIQQVVRGDSAAYFCASSPLQGQETQYFGPGTRLLVL.

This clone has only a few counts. In DNA, the CDR3 is TGTGCCAGCAGCTTAGATTCCGGGGGTGGCTACACCTTC. Translated: CASSLDSGGGYTF. V gene TRBV11-2 combines with J gene TRBJ1-2; TRBD1 might be the D (5 bases). V dropped 0 bases and J dropped 7 bases, with 9 bases sitting between them. Germline values: CDR1 SGHAT, CDR2 FQNNGV. This CDR3 comprises 13 residues.